Listed below are T cell receptor beta chains from one sample, sequenced in a study of PD-1 blockade in classical Hodgkin lymphoma. Clones were sequenced by immunoSEQ multiplex PCR, and TCRdb holds only the in-frame ones, with some missing. The table has over 25,000 clones, about 70% seen once; the top ten hold almost 4%. The sequencing here drew on peripheral blood mononuclear cells (PBMCs), taken before the fourth cycle of nivolumab. The receptors originated from a human donor with classical Hodgkin lymphoma. Each CDR3 is given with its conserved first and last residue. Each record gives: V gene, clone size, J gene, D gene, CDR3 DNA, CDR3 protein. The D gene is left open where the match is weak. Only some rows state a clone size, as once, few, many or a class for expanded clones.

TRBV15	.	TRBJ2-7	.	TGTGCCACCAGCAGAGATCCAGGGGACCGGTACGAGCAGTACTTC	CATSRDPGDRYEQYF
TRBV4-3	.	TRBJ1-1	.	TGCGCCAGCAGCCAAGATGGCGGGACCCCGGGCGCTGAAGCTTTCTTT	CASSQDGGTPGAEAFF
TRBV7-3	.	TRBJ2-5	.	TGTGCCAGCAGCTTAGGATTGGGTAAACAAGAGACCCAGTACTTC	CASSLGLGKQETQYF
TRBV7-9	.	TRBJ1-5	.	TGTGCCAGCAGCGCGGTTCGTGGCGCCTGGTCCAATCAGCCCCAGCATTTT	CASSAVRGAWSNQPQHF
TRBV6-5	.	TRBJ2-5	TRBD2	TGTGCCAGCAGTCCCGCGGGGGGGCGAGAGACCCAGTACTTC	CASSPAGGRETQYF
TRBV25-1	.	TRBJ2-7	TRBD2	TGTGCCAGCAGCACTAGCGGGAGCTACGAGCAGTACTTC	CASSTSGSYEQYF
TRBV7-9	.	TRBJ2-7	.	TGTGCCAGCAGCTTGCTGCCCGAGCAGTACTTC	CASSLLPEQYF
TRBV25-1	.	TRBJ1-2	TRBD1	TGTGCCAGCAGTGACCCGGGACAGTCTCTTAACTATGGCTACACCTTC	CASSDPGQSLNYGYTF
TRBV7-3	.	TRBJ1-1	.	TGTGCCAGCCAGGGCCTACCAGGTGGAAACACTGAAGCTTTCTTT	CASQGLPGGNTEAFF
TRBV28	.	TRBJ2-7	.	TGTGCCAGCAGTCTAAACCCTTACGAGCAGTACTTC	CASSLNPYEQYF
TRBV9	few	TRBJ1-3	.	TGTGCCAGCAACCTCAGACCGGGTCCTGGAAACACCATATATTTT	CASNLRPGPGNTIYF
TRBV4-3	few	TRBJ2-1	.	TGCGCCAGCAGCCAAGATCGGGCCGGCAATGAGCAGTTCTTC	CASSQDRAGNEQFF
TRBV27	few	TRBJ2-7	TRBD2	TGTGCCAGCAGCCGCGGGCGCTTTCCCTTTAGCGGGACTCCCTACGAGCAGTACTTC	CASSRGRFPFSGTPYEQYF
TRBV5-1	.	TRBJ1-1	TRBD1	TGCGCCAGCAGCTGGACAGGTTATGGAACTGAAGCTTTCTTT	CASSWTGYGTEAFF
TRBV5-1	.	TRBJ2-3	.	TGCGCCAGCACGATGCGTACCGCAGATACGCAATATTTT	CASTMRTADTQYF
TRBV9	.	TRBJ2-3	TRBD1	TGTGCCAGCAGCGGCGGATCGACAGGGGGGGTGACAGATACGCAGTATTTT	CASSGGSTGGVTDTQYF
TRBV5-5	.	TRBJ1-2	.	TGTGCCAGCAGTAATTGGGACACCAACTATGGCTACACCTTC	CASSNWDTNYGYTF
TRBV7-8	.	TRBJ2-1	.	TGTGCCAGCAGCCTCTTGAGGGTCGATGAGCAGTTCTTC	CASSLLRVDEQFF
TRBV7-9	once	TRBJ2-2	.	TGTGCCAGCAGCCCCCGAGGGGGGATCGCCGGGGAGCTGTTTTTT	CASSPRGGIAGELFF
TRBV6-1	.	TRBJ2-5	TRBD1	TGTGCCAGCAGTGAACGGGGACAGGGGTTTATTCGGGAGACCCAGTACTTC	CASSERGQGFIRETQYF
TRBV13	once	TRBJ1-5	.	TGTGCCAGCAGCTTGCGAAGCCAGAATCAGCCCCAGCATTTT	CASSLRSQNQPQHF
TRBV7-3	few	TRBJ2-7	.	TGTGCCAGCAGCTTAAGCGGCTCCTACGAGCAGTACTTC	CASSLSGSYEQYF
TRBV30	.	TRBJ2-1	TRBD1	TGTGCCTGGAGTGTACAGGGGGATGAGCAGTTCTTC	CAWSVQGDEQFF
TRBV5-1	.	TRBJ2-4	.	TGCGCCAGCAGCTTGAACCAGGGGGGCAAAAACATTCAGTACTTC	CASSLNQGGKNIQYF
TRBV27	once	TRBJ2-7	.	TGTGCCAGCAGTTCCATCATACTAGTTGAAAAACGGACCGAGCAGTACTTC	CASSSIILVEKRTEQYF
TRBV10-3	.	TRBJ1-1	.	TGTGCCATCAGTGAGAGGAGCGGAGGGGAGACTGAAGCTTTCTTT	CAISERSGGETEAFF
TRBV7-2	.	TRBJ1-2	.	TGTGCCAGCAGACTCTTCGAGAGGGAAGGCTACACCTTC	CASRLFEREGYTF
TRBV11-2	.	TRBJ2-7	.	TGTGCCAGCAGCTTAGGGGACATCTACGAGCAGTACTTC	CASSLGDIYEQYF
TRBV2	.	TRBJ2-7	.	TGTGCCAGCAGTGCAAGCGACCCGTTAAGCTACGAGCAGTACTTC	CASSASDPLSYEQYF
TRBV7-9	.	TRBJ1-4	.	TGTGCCAGCAGCTTAGCAGGGGTGGAAAAACTGTTTTTT	CASSLAGVEKLFF
TRBV7-2	.	TRBJ2-7	TRBD1	TGTGCCAGCGGTGCTGACAGGGCTTCATACGAGCAGTACTTC	CASGADRASYEQYF
TRBV6-1	.	TRBJ2-7	TRBD2	TGTGCCAGCAAGAACGGACTAGCGGGAGGCTATGAGCAGTACTTC	CASKNGLAGGYEQYF
TRBV27	.	TRBJ2-1	TRBD2	TGTGCCAGCAGTACCGGGACTAGCGGGAGTCTTTCTTACAATGAGCAGTTCTTC	CASSTGTSGSLSYNEQFF
TRBV7-7	.	TRBJ2-2	.	TGTGCTAGCAGCTTGAGTTCGAGGGCGAACACCGGGGAGCTGTTTTTT	CASSLSSRANTGELFF
TRBV10-2	.	TRBJ2-1	TRBD2	TGCGCCAGCAGCCTCCTAGCGGGGGGCTACAATGAGCAGTTCTTC	CASSLLAGGYNEQFF
TRBV7-8	.	TRBJ2-7	TRBD2	TGTGCCAGCCAAAGGACTAGCCAGCTAAACTACGAGCAGTACTTC	CASQRTSQLNYEQYF
TRBV4-1	.	TRBJ2-7	.	TGCGCCAGCAGCCATCCCCCCAAGCCCACCATCTCCTACGAGCAGTACTTC	CASSHPPKPTISYEQYF
TRBV27	few	TRBJ1-3	TRBD1	TGTGCCAGCAGTCGGGACAGGACCTCTGGAAACACCATATATTTT	CASSRDRTSGNTIYF
TRBV6-6	.	TRBJ1-5	TRBD1	TGTGCCAGCAGTTACTCAGGGGGCTGGAGTCAGCCCCAGCATTTT	CASSYSGGWSQPQHF
TRBV2	.	TRBJ2-7	.	TGTGCCAGCAGTGACGAGGTCTACGAGCAGTACTTC	CASSDEVYEQYF
TRBV14	medium-sized	TRBJ1-2	.	TGTGCCAGCAGCCAAGAATACCCGGACTTCTACTATGGCTACACCTTC	CASSQEYPDFYYGYTF
TRBV5-1	.	TRBJ2-1	.	TGCGCCAGCAGCCTTGACTCTTCCAATGAGCAGTTCTTC	CASSLDSSNEQFF
TRBV19	once	TRBJ2-7	TRBD1	TGTGCCAGTAGTCTCACAGGGGGAAACTACGAGCAGTACTTC	CASSLTGGNYEQYF
TRBV7-6	.	TRBJ1-1	.	TGTGCCAGCAGCCACCCACCCAGGGTTGGGAACACTGAAGCTTTCTTT	CASSHPPRVGNTEAFF
TRBV4-2	.	TRBJ2-2	.	TGTGCCAGCAGCCAAGATTGGAAGCTAAACACCGGGGAGCTGTTTTTT	CASSQDWKLNTGELFF